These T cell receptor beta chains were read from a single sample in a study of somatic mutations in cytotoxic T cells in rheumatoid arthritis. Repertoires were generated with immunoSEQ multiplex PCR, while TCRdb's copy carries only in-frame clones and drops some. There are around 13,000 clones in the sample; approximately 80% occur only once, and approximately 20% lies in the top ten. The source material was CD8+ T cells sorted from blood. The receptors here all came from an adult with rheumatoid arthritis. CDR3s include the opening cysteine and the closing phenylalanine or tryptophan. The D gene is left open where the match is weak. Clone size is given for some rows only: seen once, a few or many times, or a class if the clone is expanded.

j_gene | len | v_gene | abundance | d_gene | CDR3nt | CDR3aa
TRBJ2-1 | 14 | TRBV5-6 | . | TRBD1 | TGTGCCAGCAGTCCGGACAGAGGGGGCGATGAGCAGTTCTTC | CASSPDRGGDEQFF
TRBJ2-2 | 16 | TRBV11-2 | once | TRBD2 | TGTGCCAGCAGCTTAGTGGTAGCGGGAGGGACCGGGGAGCTGTTTTTT | CASSLVVAGGTGELFF
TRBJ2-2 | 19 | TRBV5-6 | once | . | TGTGCCAGCAGCTTGTTCAATGAGATTACAGACTTTAACACCGGGGAGCTGTTTTTT | CASSLFNEITDFNTGELFF
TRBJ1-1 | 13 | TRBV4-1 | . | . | TGCGCCAGCAGCCAAGATCAGGGCACTGAAGCTTTCTTT | CASSQDQGTEAFF
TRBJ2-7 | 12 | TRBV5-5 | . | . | TGTGCCAGCAGCCGGGCGGAGTACGAGCAGTACTTC | CASSRAEYEQYF
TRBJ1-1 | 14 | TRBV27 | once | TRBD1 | TGTGCCAGCAGTTTAGGGACAGGGGGCACTGAAGCTTTCTTT | CASSLGTGGTEAFF
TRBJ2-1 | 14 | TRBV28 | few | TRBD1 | TGTGCCAGCAGTCCTCAGGGACAGAACAATGAGCAGTTCTTC | CASSPQGQNNEQFF
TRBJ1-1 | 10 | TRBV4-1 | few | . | TGCGCCAGCCTAGGGACTGAAGCTTTCTTT | CASLGTEAFF
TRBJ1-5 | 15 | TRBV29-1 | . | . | TGCAGCGTTGCGTTCGGGGGTTTACCGGGGCAGCCCCAGCATTTT | CSVAFGGLPGQPQHF
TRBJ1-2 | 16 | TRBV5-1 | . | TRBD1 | TGCGCCAGCAGCTCGTCTACGACAGGGGCCCTCTGGGGCTACACCTTC | CASSSSTTGALWGYTF
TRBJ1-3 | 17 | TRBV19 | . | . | TGTGCCAGTAACGGGTACCTGGGACGAGGGGAAGCGGACACCATATATTTT | CASNGYLGRGEADTIYF
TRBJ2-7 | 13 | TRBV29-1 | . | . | TGCAGCGCCGCGGTATCTACGACCTACGAGCAGTACTTC | CSAAVSTTYEQYF
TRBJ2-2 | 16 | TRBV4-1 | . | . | TGCGCCAGCAGCCAAGACCCCGGGAGTAACACCGGGGAGCTGTTTTTT | CASSQDPGSNTGELFF
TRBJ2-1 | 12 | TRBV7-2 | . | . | TGTGCCAGCAGCTCCCCCAGCCCGGAGCAGTTCTTC | CASSSPSPEQFF
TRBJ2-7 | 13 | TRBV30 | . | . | TGTGCCTGGAGCCCAGTGGGGTATGACGAGCAGTACTTC | CAWSPVGYDEQYF
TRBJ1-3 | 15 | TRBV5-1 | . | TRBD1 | TGCGCCAGCAGCGTCGGGACAGCTTTTGGAAACACCATATATTTT | CASSVGTAFGNTIYF
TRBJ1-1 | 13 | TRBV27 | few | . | TGTGCCAGCAGTTTGGTTGGGAACACTGAAGCTTTCTTT | CASSLVGNTEAFF
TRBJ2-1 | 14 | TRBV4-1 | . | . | TGCGCCAGCAGCCACCCTTCTAGAGGCAATGAGCAGTTCTTC | CASSHPSRGNEQFF
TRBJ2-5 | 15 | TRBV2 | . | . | TGTGCCAGCAATGACGGGAGCGGCTTGACGGAGACCCAGTACTTC | CASNDGSGLTETQYF
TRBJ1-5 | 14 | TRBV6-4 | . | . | TGTGCCAGCAGTGACGGGGACAGCAATCAGCCCCAGCATTTT | CASSDGDSNQPQHF
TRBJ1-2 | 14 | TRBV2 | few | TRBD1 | TGTGCCAGCAGTGAGGTACAGGGGCCCTATGGCTACACCTTC | CASSEVQGPYGYTF
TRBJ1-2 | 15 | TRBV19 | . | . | TGTGCCAGTAGTATTCCGCGGGCATGGGACTATGGCTACACCTTC | CASSIPRAWDYGYTF
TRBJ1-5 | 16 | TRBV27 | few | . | TGTGCCAGCAGTTGGGGGGGCGGATTCAGCAATCAGCCCCAGCATTTT | CASSWGGGFSNQPQHF
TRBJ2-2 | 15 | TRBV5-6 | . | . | TGTGCCAGCAGCTTGCTGGCAGATAACACCGGGGAGCTGTTTTTT | CASSLLADNTGELFF
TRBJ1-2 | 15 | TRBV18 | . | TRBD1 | TGTGCCAGCTCACGGGACAGGGAGTTTGGCTATGGCTACACCTTC | CASSRDREFGYGYTF